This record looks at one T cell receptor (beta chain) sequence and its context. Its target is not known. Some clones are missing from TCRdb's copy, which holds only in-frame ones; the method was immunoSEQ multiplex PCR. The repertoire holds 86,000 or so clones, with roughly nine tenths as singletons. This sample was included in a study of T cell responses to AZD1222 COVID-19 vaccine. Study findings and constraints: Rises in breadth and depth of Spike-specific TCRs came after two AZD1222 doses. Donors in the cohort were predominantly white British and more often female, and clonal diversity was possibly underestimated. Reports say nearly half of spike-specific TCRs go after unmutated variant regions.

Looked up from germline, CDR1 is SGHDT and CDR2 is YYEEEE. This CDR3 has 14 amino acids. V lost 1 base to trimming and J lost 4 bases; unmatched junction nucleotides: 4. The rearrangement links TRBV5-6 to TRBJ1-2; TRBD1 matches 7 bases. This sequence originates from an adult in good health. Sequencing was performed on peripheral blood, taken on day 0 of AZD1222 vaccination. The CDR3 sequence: CASSLYDRVYGYTF. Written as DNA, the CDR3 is TGTGCCAGCAGCTTGTATGACAGGGTCTATGGCTACACCTTC.